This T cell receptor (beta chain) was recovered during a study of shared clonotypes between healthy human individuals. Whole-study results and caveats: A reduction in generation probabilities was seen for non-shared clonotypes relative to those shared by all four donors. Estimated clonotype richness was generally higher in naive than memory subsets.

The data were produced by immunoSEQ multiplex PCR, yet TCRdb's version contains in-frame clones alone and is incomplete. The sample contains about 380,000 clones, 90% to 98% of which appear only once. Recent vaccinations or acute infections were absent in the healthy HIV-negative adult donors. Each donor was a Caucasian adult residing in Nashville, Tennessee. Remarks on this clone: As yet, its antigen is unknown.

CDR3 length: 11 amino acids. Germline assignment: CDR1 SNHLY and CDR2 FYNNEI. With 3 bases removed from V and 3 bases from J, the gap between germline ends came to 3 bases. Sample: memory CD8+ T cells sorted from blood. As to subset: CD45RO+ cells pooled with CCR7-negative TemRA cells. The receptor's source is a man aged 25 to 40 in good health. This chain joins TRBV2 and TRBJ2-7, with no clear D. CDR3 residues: CASSDFYEQYF. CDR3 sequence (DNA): TGTGCCAGCAGTGATTTCTACGAGCAGTACTTC. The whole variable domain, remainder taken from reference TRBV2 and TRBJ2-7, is EPEVTQTPSHQVTQMGQEVILRCVPISNHLYFYWYRQILGQKVEFLVSFYNNEISEKSEIFDDQFSVERPDGSNFTLKIRSTKLEDSAMYFCASSDFYEQYFGPGTRLTVT.